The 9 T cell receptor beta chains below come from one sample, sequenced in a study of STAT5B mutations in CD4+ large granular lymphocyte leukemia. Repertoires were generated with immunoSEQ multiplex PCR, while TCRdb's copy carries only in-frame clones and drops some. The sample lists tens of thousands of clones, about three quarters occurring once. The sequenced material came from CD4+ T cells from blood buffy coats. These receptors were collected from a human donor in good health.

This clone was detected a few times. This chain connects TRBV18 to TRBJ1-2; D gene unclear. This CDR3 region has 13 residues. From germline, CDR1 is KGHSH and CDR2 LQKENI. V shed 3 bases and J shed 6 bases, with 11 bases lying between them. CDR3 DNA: TGTGCCAGCTCACCGGGAGGGAGAGATGGCTACACCTTC. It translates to CASSPGGRDGYTF. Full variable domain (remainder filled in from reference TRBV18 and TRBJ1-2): NAGVMQNPRHLVRRRGQEARLRCSPMKGHSHVYWYRQLPEEGLKFMVYLQKENIIDESGMPKERFSAEFPKEGPSILRIQQVVRGDSAAYFCASSPGGRDGYTFGSGTRLTVV.

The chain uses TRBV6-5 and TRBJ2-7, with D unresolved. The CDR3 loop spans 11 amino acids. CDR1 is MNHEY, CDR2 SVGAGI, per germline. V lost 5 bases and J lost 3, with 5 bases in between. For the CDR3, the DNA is TGTGCCAGCAGTGTCATCTACGAGCAGTACTTC. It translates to CASSVIYEQYF.

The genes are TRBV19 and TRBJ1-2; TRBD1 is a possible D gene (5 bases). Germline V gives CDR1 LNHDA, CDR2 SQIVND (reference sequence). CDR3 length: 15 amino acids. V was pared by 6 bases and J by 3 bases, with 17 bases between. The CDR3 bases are TGTGCCAGTAGCCCGACAGTGTGGGAGGACTATGGCTACACCTTC. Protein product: CASSPTVWEDYGYTF. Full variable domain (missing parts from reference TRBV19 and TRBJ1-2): DGGITQSPKYLFRKEGQNVTLSCEQNLNHDAMYWYRQDPGQGLRLIYYSQIVNDFQKGDIAEGYSVSREKKESFPLTVTSAQKNPTAFYLCASSPTVWEDYGYTFGSGTRLTVV.

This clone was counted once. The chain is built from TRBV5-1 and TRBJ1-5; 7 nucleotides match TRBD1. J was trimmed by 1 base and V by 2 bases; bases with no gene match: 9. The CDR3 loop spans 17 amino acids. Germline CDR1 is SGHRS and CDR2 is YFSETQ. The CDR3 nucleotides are TGCGCCAGCAGCTTACTACCACAGGGGATGAGCAATCAGCCCCAGCATTTT. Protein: CASSLLPQGMSNQPQHF. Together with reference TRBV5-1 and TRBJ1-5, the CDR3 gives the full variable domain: KAGVTQTPRYLIKTRGQQVTLSCSPISGHRSVSWYQQTPGQGLQFLFEYFSETQRNKGNFPGRFSGRQFSNSRSEMNVSTLELGDSALYLCASSLLPQGMSNQPQHFGDGTRLSIL.

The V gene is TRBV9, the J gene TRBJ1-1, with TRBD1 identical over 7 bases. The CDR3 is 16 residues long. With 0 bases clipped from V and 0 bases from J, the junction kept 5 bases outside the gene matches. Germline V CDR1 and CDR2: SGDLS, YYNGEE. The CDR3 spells CASSVEPGGMNTEAFF. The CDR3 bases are TGTGCCAGCAGCGTAGAGCCAGGGGGTATGAACACTGAAGCTTTCTTT.

The DNA for the CDR3 is TGTGCCAGCAGCATTCAGTTACAGGGCAGCTCTGGAAACACCATATATTTT. Translation gives CASSIQLQGSSGNTIYF. The V gene is TRBV11-2, the J gene TRBJ1-3, with TRBD1 as a possible D gene (6 bases). CDR3 length equals 17 residues. CDR1 and CDR2 from the germline V gene are SGHAT and FQNNGV. Between the trimmed V and J ends, which lost 5 bases and 0 bases, there was a span of 17 bases.

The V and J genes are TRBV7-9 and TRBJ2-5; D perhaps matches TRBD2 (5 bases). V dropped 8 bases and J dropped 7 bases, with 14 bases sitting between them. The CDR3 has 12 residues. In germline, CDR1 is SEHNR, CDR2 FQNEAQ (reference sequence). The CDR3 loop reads CASGLVLRTQYF. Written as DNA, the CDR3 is TGTGCCAGCGGACTCGTCCTCCGGACCCAGTACTTC. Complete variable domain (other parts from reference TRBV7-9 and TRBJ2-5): DTGVSQNPRHKITKRGQNVTFRCDPISEHNRLYWYRQTLGQGPEFLTYFQNEAQLEKSRLLSDRFSAERPKGSFSTLEIQRTEQGDSAMYLCASGLVLRTQYFGPGTRLLVL.

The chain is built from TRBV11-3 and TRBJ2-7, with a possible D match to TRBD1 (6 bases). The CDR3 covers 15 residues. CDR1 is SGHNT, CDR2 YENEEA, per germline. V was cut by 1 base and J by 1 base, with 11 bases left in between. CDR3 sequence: CASSLGSGTSYEQYF. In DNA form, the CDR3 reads TGTGCCAGCAGCTTAGGGTCAGGGACATCCTACGAGCAGTACTTC.

The CDR3 DNA sequence: TGTGCCAGCAGCCTAGCGGGGGGGCCGCGGGAGCTGTTTTTT. It is translated as CASSLAGGPRELFF. This chain connects TRBV7-3 to TRBJ2-2; the match to TRBD2 covers 12 bases. The CDR3 covers 14 residues. Germline V gene sequence: CDR1 SGHTA, CDR2 FQGTGA. V gave up 5 bases and J gave up 9 bases; unmatched junction bases: 4.